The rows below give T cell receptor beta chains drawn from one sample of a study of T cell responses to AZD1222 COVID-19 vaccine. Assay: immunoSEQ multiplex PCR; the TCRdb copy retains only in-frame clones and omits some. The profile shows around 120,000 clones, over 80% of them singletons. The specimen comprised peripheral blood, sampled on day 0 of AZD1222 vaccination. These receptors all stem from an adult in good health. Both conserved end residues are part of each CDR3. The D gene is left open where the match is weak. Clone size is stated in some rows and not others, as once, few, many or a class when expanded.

CDR3nt: TGTGCCAGCAGCGACCCTGGGCAAGAGACCCAGTACTTC; CDR3aa: CASSDPGQETQYF; v_gene: TRBV7-6; j_gene: TRBJ2-5; len: 13; abundance: -; d_gene: -
CDR3nt: TGTGCCAGCAGTTACCCTCCGGTGGAGGACTATGGCTACACCTTC; CDR3aa: CASSYPPVEDYGYTF; v_gene: TRBV6-6; j_gene: TRBJ1-2; len: 15; abundance: -; d_gene: -
CDR3nt: TGTGCCAGTAGTATCCCAGGGTCTGGAAACACCATATATTTT; CDR3aa: CASSIPGSGNTIYF; v_gene: TRBV19; j_gene: TRBJ1-3; len: 14; abundance: -; d_gene: -
CDR3nt: TGCGCCAGCAGCCCATCAGGGGCCTCCTACAATGAGCAGTTCTTC; CDR3aa: CASSPSGASYNEQFF; v_gene: TRBV5-1; j_gene: TRBJ2-1; len: 15; abundance: -; d_gene: -
CDR3nt: TGTGCCAGCAAGCTGGGTTCCAACGAGCAGTACTTC; CDR3aa: CASKLGSNEQYF; v_gene: TRBV6-5; j_gene: TRBJ2-7; len: 12; abundance: -; d_gene: -
CDR3nt: TGTGCCAGCAGCGTAGGACAGGGAACTGAAGCTTTCTTT; CDR3aa: CASSVGQGTEAFF; v_gene: TRBV9; j_gene: TRBJ1-1; len: 13; abundance: -; d_gene: TRBD1
CDR3nt: TGTGCCAGCAGTGAAAGCGGCTATGGCTACACCTTC; CDR3aa: CASSESGYGYTF; v_gene: TRBV2; j_gene: TRBJ1-2; len: 12; abundance: -; d_gene: -
CDR3nt: TGCAGCGTCCGACAGGGGGGCACTGAAGCTTTCTTT; CDR3aa: CSVRQGGTEAFF; v_gene: TRBV29-1; j_gene: TRBJ1-1; len: 12; abundance: -; d_gene: TRBD1
CDR3nt: TGTGCCAGCAGTGACGTAGAATTCGGCTCTCAGCCCCAGCATTTT; CDR3aa: CASSDVEFGSQPQHF; v_gene: TRBV6-4; j_gene: TRBJ1-5; len: 15; abundance: -; d_gene: -
CDR3nt: TGTGCCAGTAGTAAGACCCGGGGGGCGGTGAACACTGAAGCTTTCTTT; CDR3aa: CASSKTRGAVNTEAFF; v_gene: TRBV19; j_gene: TRBJ1-1; len: 16; abundance: -; d_gene: -
CDR3nt: TGTGCCATCAGTGAGTCCGGCAGGGGAGGAAACACCATATATTTT; CDR3aa: CAISESGRGGNTIYF; v_gene: TRBV10-3; j_gene: TRBJ1-3; len: 15; abundance: -; d_gene: -
CDR3nt: TGTGCCAGTACTCTGGGACGGATGAACACTGAAGCTTTCTTT; CDR3aa: CASTLGRMNTEAFF; v_gene: TRBV19; j_gene: TRBJ1-1; len: 14; abundance: -; d_gene: -
CDR3nt: TGTGCCAGCAGCTTAGCGCAGGGGGCTCACTTCGAGCAGTACTTC; CDR3aa: CASSLAQGAHFEQYF; v_gene: TRBV7-9; j_gene: TRBJ2-7; len: 15; abundance: once; d_gene: TRBD1
CDR3nt: TGCGCCAGCAGCTTACAGGGAATAGAGAACACTGAAGCTTTCTTT; CDR3aa: CASSLQGIENTEAFF; v_gene: TRBV5-1; j_gene: TRBJ1-1; len: 15; abundance: -; d_gene: -
CDR3nt: TGTGCCAGCAGTCAAGGGGGAGAGGGTCCCGGGGAGCTGTTTTTT; CDR3aa: CASSQGGEGPGELFF; v_gene: TRBV27; j_gene: TRBJ2-2; len: 15; abundance: -; d_gene: -
CDR3nt: TGCGCCAGCAGCCAAGACGATGGGGCAGGTGGACAGCCCCAGCATTTT; CDR3aa: CASSQDDGAGGQPQHF; v_gene: TRBV4-1; j_gene: TRBJ1-5; len: 16; abundance: -; d_gene: -
CDR3nt: TGTGCCAGCAGCTTCTGGGGGATCAGTAGGCCCCAGCATTTT; CDR3aa: CASSFWGISRPQHF; v_gene: TRBV7-2; j_gene: TRBJ1-5; len: 14; abundance: -; d_gene: -
CDR3nt: TGCGCCAGCAATAAAGGGGGTCGTGATGAAAAACTGTTTTTT; CDR3aa: CASNKGGRDEKLFF; v_gene: TRBV10-2; j_gene: TRBJ1-4; len: 14; abundance: -; d_gene: -
CDR3nt: TGTGCCAGCAGGGGGACAGGGGGCTTGAACACTGAAGCTTTCTTT; CDR3aa: CASRGTGGLNTEAFF; v_gene: TRBV2; j_gene: TRBJ1-1; len: 15; abundance: -; d_gene: TRBD1
CDR3nt: TGTGCCAGCAGTGATGGGGGGAATTGGGGTGATCGCTACACCTTC; CDR3aa: CASSDGGNWGDRYTF; v_gene: TRBV2; j_gene: TRBJ1-2; len: 15; abundance: -; d_gene: -
CDR3nt: TGTGCCAGCAGCGTGGGGACAGGGAACTATGGCTACACCTTC; CDR3aa: CASSVGTGNYGYTF; v_gene: TRBV9; j_gene: TRBJ1-2; len: 14; abundance: -; d_gene: TRBD1
CDR3nt: TGCGCCAGCAGCCAGCCCACGGGACCTCCCGAGAGGTACTTC; CDR3aa: CASSQPTGPPERYF; v_gene: TRBV4-1; j_gene: TRBJ2-7; len: 14; abundance: once; d_gene: -
CDR3nt: TGTGCCAGCCGAGGGACTAGCGAATTATACGAGCAGTACTTC; CDR3aa: CASRGTSELYEQYF; v_gene: TRBV27; j_gene: TRBJ2-7; len: 14; abundance: -; d_gene: TRBD2
CDR3nt: TGTGCCAGCTCACCAGACATGAACACTGAAGCTTTCTTT; CDR3aa: CASSPDMNTEAFF; v_gene: TRBV18; j_gene: TRBJ1-1; len: 13; abundance: -; d_gene: -
CDR3nt: TGTGCCAGCAGCCTGCAACGGGGAGTTTCCAATGAGCAGTTCTTC; CDR3aa: CASSLQRGVSNEQFF; v_gene: TRBV3-1/TRBV3-2; j_gene: TRBJ2-1; len: 15; abundance: once; d_gene: -